This T cell receptor (beta chain) was sequenced for a study of T-cell reconstitution after alpha-beta-depleted transplantation in children (dated by TCRdb to 2016 to 2017). Regarding the research as a whole: Using TCR repertoire profiling, the study followed T-cell immune reconstitution in a quantitative way in children after TCRalphabeta/CD19-depleted allogeneic hematopoietic cell transplantation.

Library construction relied on PCR. The sample was run on an Illumina HiSeq 2500. TCR library preparation used molecular barcoding, with unique molecular identifiers applied to normalize quantification of the TCRbeta repertoire. Starting from the raw public reads, TCRdb applied fastp trimming at Q25, assembled clones with MiXCR and retained in-frame beta chains. Rows matching on CDR3 protein sequence are summarized as one entry with the most common DNA and genes. The sample yields around 130,000 distinct CDR3 sequences; more than 9.5% were counted once. The top ten hold 20% to 30% of the sample. A few counts support this clonotype. Which antigen it targets is not known. Base qualities are not provided; no much larger clone lies one nucleotide away. The germline V gene specifies MDHEN as CDR1 and SYDVKM as CDR2. Inclusive of the bounding cysteine and phenylalanine, the CDR3 is 15 residues long. The CDR3 DNA has 45 bases and is translated from base 1. Unmatched junction bases come to 6, with V trimmed by 7 bases and J by 0 bases.

This sample's treatment or condition label indicates: allogeneic hematopoietic cell transplantation with graft depleted of TCRalphabeta T cells and CD19 B cells. Transplant recipients were children who received TCRalphabeta/CD19-depleted allogeneic hematopoietic cell grafts. Study-wide conclusions, independent of this receptor: Apparently early alphabetaT-cell count recovery about two months after transplant reportedly relied on only several hundred rapidly expanded clones derived from non-depleted graft cells. The high TCRbeta diversity at day 60 in some patients was ascribed to recipient T cells and intrathymic progenitors that had survived conditioning. The frequencies of hyperexpanded clones fell over the following months, and after one year, T-cell counts and TCRbeta diversity were mostly attributed to newly produced T cells.

The chain is made from TRBV28 and TRBJ2-4; TRBD2 aligns with 7 central bases. The receptor was isolated from a girl less than two years old who had a stem cell transplant for combined immunodeficiency, so the T cells may come from the graft donor. The sample consisted of PBMCs, mostly from graft donor cells, taken 180 days after TCRalphabeta/CD19-depleted stem cell transplant. The nucleotides read TGTGCCAGCACCTCGTCGGGGGGAGCCAAAAACATTCAGTACTTC. The resulting protein is CASTSSGGAKNIQYF.